Listed here are 20 T cell receptor beta chains from one sample, sequenced in a study of spatial heterogeneity in lung cancer. Study-wide findings and caveats: In tumors, expanded intratumoral alpha and beta TCR counts tracked mutation counts.

Documented time point: sample taken at primary tumor resection. TCRdb analysed the 5' RACE reads with MiXCR anew, one entry per CDR3 protein. Among about 2,600 distinct CDR3 sequences, about 7.3% were seen once, and the ten largest hold around a quarter. No antigen is known for these receptors. This material consisted of lung tumor tissue, taken at surgery. Every receptor here comes from a male donor with early-stage non-small cell lung cancer.

This clonotype occurred many times. V is TRBV18 and J is TRBJ2-5; D call uncertain. The germline gives CDR1 KGHSH, CDR2 LQKENI. V was trimmed by 3 bases and J by 2 bases, leaving 10 bases between them. The CDR3 contains 14 residues. Written as DNA, the CDR3 is TGTGCCAGCTCACCTCGACCGAAGCAAGAGACCCAGTACTTC. Encoded protein: CASSPRPKQETQYF.

This clonotype was recorded a few times. The V call is TRBV5-4, the J call TRBJ2-2; a possible D gene is TRBD1 (6 bases). V was cut by 1 base and J by 2 bases, with 12 bases left in between. Per the germline V gene, CDR1 is SGHNT and CDR2 is YYREEE (reference sequence). The CDR3 loop spans 16 amino acids. The CDR3 region is CASSLPGAANTGELFF. For the CDR3, the DNA is TGTGCCAGCAGCTTGCCAGGGGCAGCCAACACCGGGGAGCTGTTTTTT.

By frequency in the sample, this clonotype is medium-sized. This chain uses TRBV24-1 with TRBJ2-2; a weak D match, TRBD2 (5 bases). Trimming cost V 4 bases and J 3 bases, with 11 bases left between them. Germline values: CDR1 KGHDR, CDR2 SFDVKD. This CDR3 region has 15 residues. CDR3 protein: CATSDLARDTGELFF. The CDR3 bases are TGTGCCACCAGTGACCTGGCGCGGGACACCGGGGAGCTGTTTTTT.

By sample share, this clonotype is medium-sized (0.01 to 0.1%). The rearrangement joins TRBV7-9 to TRBJ2-5; unclear D gene. Between the trimmed V and J ends, which lost 1 base and 5 bases, there was a span of 11 bases. Germline-derived CDR1 and CDR2 are SEHNR and FQNEAQ (reference sequence). CDR3 length: 14 residues. CDR3: CASSLGVGLETQYF. For the CDR3, the DNA is TGTGCCAGCAGCTTAGGAGTCGGTTTGGAGACCCAGTACTTC.

This clonotype has a handful of counts. CDR3 coding DNA: TGTGCCAGCAGCTCCCTACAGGGGGGCAATCAGCCCCAGCATTTT. Translating it yields CASSSLQGGNQPQHF. The gene calls are TRBV7-8 and TRBJ1-5; 8 bases match TRBD1. The CDR3 spans 15 residues. V gave up 4 bases and J gave up 2 bases; unmatched junction bases: 4. Per the germline V gene, CDR1 is SGHVS and CDR2 is FQNEAQ.

The chain joins TRBV6-5 to TRBJ2-6; D remains ambiguous. The CDR3 length is 14 residues. Germline CDR1 reads MNHEY; CDR2 reads SVGAGI. V shed 7 bases and J shed 4 bases, with 11 bases lying between them. CDR3 DNA: TGTGCCAGCACCTCCGTCCTGGGGGCCAACGTCCTGACTTTC. Its translation is CASTSVLGANVLTF.

In its sample, this clonotype is medium-sized. CDR3 in DNA: TGCAGTGCTCCTCCTACCGGAGCCAAAAACATTCAGTACTTC. Protein product: CSAPPTGAKNIQYF. The chain uses TRBV20-1 and TRBJ2-4; D unresolved. V lost 5 bases and J lost 0, with 11 bases in between. The length of the CDR3 is 14 residues. The germline V gene has CDR1 DFQATT and CDR2 SNEGSKA (reference sequence).

By its share, this clonotype is medium-sized (0.01 to 0.1%). This rearrangement joins TRBV5-5 to TRBJ2-1; D is perhaps TRBD2 (6 bases). CDR1 and CDR2 (germline): SGHKS, YYEKEE (reference sequence). The V and J ends lost 0 bases and 1 base respectively, with 8 bases between them. This CDR3 comprises 15 residues. This CDR3 reads CASSLEDYSYNEQFF. The CDR3 bases are TGTGCCAGCAGCTTGGAGGACTATTCCTACAATGAGCAGTTCTTC.

This clonotype counts as medium-sized. The chain carries TRBV7-9 and TRBJ1-1; TRBD1 matches at 7 bases. This CDR3 is built from 14 residues. J was trimmed by 1 base and V by 4 bases; bases with no gene match: 3. Germline V gives CDR1 SEHNR, CDR2 FQNEAQ (reference sequence). The CDR3 coding sequence is TGTGCCAGCAGCTCGGACAGGACGAACACTGAAGCTTTCTTT. It encodes CASSSDRTNTEAFF.

This clonotype is medium-sized within its sample. The chain has TRBV2 and TRBJ1-1; D possibly corresponds to TRBD1 (5 bases). The CDR3 covers 15 residues. Germline CDR1 is SNHLY and CDR2 is FYNNEI. V dropped 11 bases and J dropped 1 base, with 20 bases sitting between them. CDR3 DNA: TGTGCCGGACAATTCCCCGCCGGGGGGAACACTGAAGCTTTCTTT. Its protein product is CAGQFPAGGNTEAFF.

This clonotype is labeled medium-sized (0.01 to 0.1%). The chain's CDR3 is CASSRGEASSYEQYF. Here the CDR3 DNA reads TGCGCCAGCAGCCGCGGGGAGGCCAGCTCCTACGAGCAGTACTTC. The gene calls are TRBV5-1 and TRBJ2-7; TRBD2 is a possible D gene (6 bases). The CDR3 runs 15 residues. Trimming took 4 bases from V and 0 from J, leaving 14 bases between them. CDR1 is SGHRS, CDR2 YFSETQ, per germline. Full variable domain (outside the CDR3, taken from reference TRBV5-1 and TRBJ2-7): KAGVTQTPRYLIKTRGQQVTLSCSPISGHRSVSWYQQTPGQGLQFLFEYFSETQRNKGNFPGRFSGRQFSNSRSEMNVSTLELGDSALYLCASSRGEASSYEQYFGPGTRLTVT.

This clonotype is medium-sized. The J gene is TRBJ1-2, the V gene TRBV6-5; possible D gene TRBD1, 5 bases. V lost 11 bases, J lost 4 bases, and 17 bases lay in between. This CDR3 region has 13 residues. Germline CDR1 reads MNHEY; CDR2 reads SVGAGI. The CDR3 sequence is CARLGTRSYGYTF. CDR3 sequence (DNA): TGTGCCCGATTGGGGACTCGAAGCTATGGCTACACCTTC.

This clonotype is deemed medium-sized. The chain employs TRBV29-1 and TRBJ2-3; D is undetermined. There are 13 residues in the CDR3. Trimming took off 4 bases at V and 0 bases at J, with 8 bases between the two ends. Germline CDR1 and CDR2: SQVTM and ANQGSEA. The CDR3 DNA is TGCAGCGTTGTGCAAGGGAGCACAGATACGCAGTATTTT. This gives the protein CSVVQGSTDTQYF.

Judged by abundance, this clonotype is large. In DNA, the CDR3 is TGCAGTGCTTTAGCGGACCATTCTGGGGCCAACGTCCTGACTTTC. Its translation: CSALADHSGANVLTF. V and J are TRBV20-1 and TRBJ2-6, with D maybe TRBD2 (6 bases). Trimming pared 5 bases from V and 1 base from J, leaving 12 bases between. The germline V gene encodes CDR1 DFQATT and CDR2 SNEGSKA (reference sequence). This CDR3 spans 15 amino acids.

Many counts were recorded for this clonotype. J is TRBJ1-5 and V is TRBV28; a weak D match, TRBD1 (6 bases). The CDR3 consists of 15 residues. The germline V gene has CDR1 MDHEN and CDR2 SYDVKM. V was shortened by 0 bases and J by 7 bases, with 13 bases between the two germline ends. The CDR3 bases are TGTGCCAGCAGTTTATGGTCGGGGGCCGGCCAGCCCCAGCATTTT. Its translation: CASSLWSGAGQPQHF.

This clonotype was counted only a few times. This rearrangement joins TRBV24-1 to TRBJ2-1; D not certain. Germline V gene lookup returns CDR1 KGHDR and CDR2 SFDVKD. Between the trimmed V and J ends, which lost 6 bases and 5 bases, there was a span of 4 bases. The CDR3 totals 11 residues. The CDR3 is CATSRNNEQFF. The CDR3 region has the DNA TGTGCCACCAGTAGGAACAATGAGCAGTTCTTC.

Within the sample, this clonotype is medium-sized. V gene TRBV19 combines with J gene TRBJ2-2; TRBD2 is a possible D gene (5 bases). V lost 3 bases and J 6 bases, leaving 23 bases between the germline ends. Germline V lookup: CDR1 LNHDA, CDR2 SQIVND (reference sequence). CDR3 length: 18 residues. CDR3 DNA: TGTGCCAGTAGTATTCAAGCGGCCAAGCGTGGAACACCCGGGGAGCTGTTTTTT. Protein: CASSIQAAKRGTPGELFF. The complete variable domain, with remaining parts taken from reference TRBV19 and TRBJ2-2, reads DGGITQSPKYLFRKEGQNVTLSCEQNLNHDAMYWYRQDPGQGLRLIYYSQIVNDFQKGDIAEGYSVSREKKESFPLTVTSAQKNPTAFYLCASSIQAAKRGTPGELFFGEGSRLTVL.

This clonotype is deemed medium-sized. The chain employs TRBV10-3 and TRBJ2-3; tentatively, D is TRBD2 (7 bases). Germline assignment: CDR1 ENHRY and CDR2 SYGVKD. The V end lost 2 bases, the J end lost 6 bases, and 12 bases lay between the germline ends. This CDR3 is 14 amino acids long. CDR3 in amino acids: CAISERGARDTQYF. CDR3 sequence (DNA): TGTGCCATCAGTGAGCGGGGGGCCAGGGATACGCAGTATTTT.

By frequency in the sample, this clonotype is medium-sized. V gene TRBV29-1 combines with J gene TRBJ2-3; maybe TRBD1 (6 bases). CDR1 and CDR2 from the germline V gene are SQVTM and ANQGSEA. The CDR3 totals 13 residues. Trimming stripped 2 bases from V and 7 bases from J, with 13 bases between. In DNA, the CDR3 is TGCAGCGTTGAACTGTCAGGGGCTAATACGCAGTATTTT. Translated, it gives CSVELSGANTQYF.

This clonotype was counted between two and nine times. The rearrangement joins TRBV3-1 to TRBJ2-2; TRBD1 might be the D (7 bases). The CDR3 sequence is 19 residues long. Germline CDR1 reads LGHDT; CDR2 reads YNNKEL (reference sequence). V lost 2 bases, J lost 2 bases, and 21 bases lay in between. CDR3 sequence: CASSQRLGGQSLNTGELFF. The CDR3 DNA reads as TGTGCCAGCAGCCAAAGGTTGGGGGGACAGTCTTTAAACACCGGGGAGCTGTTTTTT.